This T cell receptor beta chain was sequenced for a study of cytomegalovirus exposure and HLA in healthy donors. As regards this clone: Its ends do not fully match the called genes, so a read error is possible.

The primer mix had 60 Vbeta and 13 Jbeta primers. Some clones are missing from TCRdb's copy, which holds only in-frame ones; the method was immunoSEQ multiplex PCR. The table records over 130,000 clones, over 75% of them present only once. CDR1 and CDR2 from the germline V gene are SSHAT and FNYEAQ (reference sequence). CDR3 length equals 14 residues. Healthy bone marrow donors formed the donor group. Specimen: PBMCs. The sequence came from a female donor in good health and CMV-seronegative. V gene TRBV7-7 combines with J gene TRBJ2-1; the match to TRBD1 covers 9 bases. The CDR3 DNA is TGTGCTAGCAGCCGGGGACAGGGATACAATGAGCAGTTCTTC. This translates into CASSRGQGYNEQFF.